Listed here are 9 T cell receptor beta chains from one sample, sequenced in a study of persistence of HIV-infected CD4 T cells. These TCRs' antigens remain unknown. Sequencing used immunoSEQ version 4 in survey mode. Sequencing used immunoSEQ multiplex PCR; TCRdb keeps in-frame clones, though not all of them. This sample has several thousand clones, with approximately 60% found just once. The stimulus was lysate of CMV-infected fibroblasts, approximately 9.6 ug/mL. Sorting of responding CD4+ T cells relied on upregulated CD40 ligand together with CD69. The sample was CD4+ T cells sorted from PBMCs after 18-hour stimulation, taken from a patient who received antiretroviral therapy. The receptors stem from an adult man with HIV who was CMV-seropositive.

This chain links TRBV11-1 with TRBJ1-2, with 7 bases aligning to TRBD1. This CDR3 has 15 residues. J was trimmed by 7 bases and V by 4 bases; bases with no gene match: 12. Germline loops: CDR1 SGHAT, CDR2 FQDESV (reference sequence). The CDR3 sequence: CASSSGDSRSPGYTF. In DNA form, the CDR3 reads TGTGCCAGCAGCTCAGGGGACAGCCGATCTCCTGGCTACACCTTC.

The V gene is TRBV30, the J gene TRBJ2-1; a weak D match, TRBD1 (6 bases). V gave up 8 bases and J gave up 6 bases, with 14 bases separating them. This CDR3 spans 12 amino acids. CDR1 GTSNPN and CDR2 SVGIG come from the germline V gene (reference sequence). CDR3 nucleotide sequence: TGTGCCCTAGGACAGCGGTCCAATGAGCAGTTCTTC. It specifies CALGQRSNEQFF.

CDR3 nucleotide sequence: TGTGCCAGCAGCCCCTCCAGCGGGAGGCGGAACACCGGGGAGCTGTTTTTT. Its protein product is CASSPSSGRRNTGELFF. V is TRBV7-8 and J is TRBJ2-2; 9 bases align to TRBD2. The V gene's germline CDR1 is SGHVS and CDR2 FQNEAQ. The CDR3 sequence is 17 residues long. Germline trimming cut 5 bases from V and 1 base from J; bases unmatched to any gene: 8.

This clone was observed a handful of times. V usage is TRBV19 and J usage is TRBJ1-6, with D unclear. CDR1 and CDR2 (germline): LNHDA, SQIVND (reference sequence). There are 13 residues in the CDR3. V lost 0 bases, J lost 10 bases, and 7 bases lay in between. The CDR3 DNA sequence: TGTGCCAGTAGTATAGATCTTCGGTCACCCCTCCACTTT. It yields the protein CASSIDLRSPLHF.

The V and J genes are TRBV7-9 and TRBJ1-2, with TRBD1 as a possible D gene (6 bases). Trimming stripped 5 bases from V and 4 bases from J, with 11 bases between. The germline gives CDR1 SEHNR, CDR2 FQNEAQ (reference sequence). The CDR3 extends over 13 amino acids. CDR3 nucleotides: TGTGCCAGCAGCCTTGGACAGCCCTATGGCTACACCTTC. It codes for CASSLGQPYGYTF.

By share of the sample, this clone is medium-sized. This chain uses TRBV7-6 with TRBJ1-1; D uncertain. Germline-derived CDR1 and CDR2 are SGHVS and FNYEAQ. The CDR3 is made up of 13 amino acids. V was pared by 1 base and J by 6 bases, with 9 bases between. CDR3 coding DNA: TGTGCCAGCAGCTTAGGGGCAACCGCTGAAGCTTTCTTT. Residues: CASSLGATAEAFF.

This clone was seen only once. The V and J genes are TRBV30 and TRBJ1-1; 7 bases agree with TRBD1. V gave up 4 bases and J gave up 10 bases; unmatched junction bases: 12. Germline CDR1 GTSNPN, CDR2 SVGIG (reference sequence). The length of the CDR3 is 13 residues. Written as DNA, the CDR3 is TGTGCCTGGAACCGACAGGGCGGACAGAGAGCTTTCTTT. This codes for CAWNRQGGQRAFF.

This clone appeared a single time. This chain joins TRBV14 and TRBJ2-5, with TRBD2 identical over 12 bases. Germline-derived CDR1 and CDR2 are SGHDN and FVKESK. V was pared by 4 bases and J by 5 bases, with 8 bases of the junction left unmatched. CDR3 size: 16 residues. Here the CDR3 DNA reads TGTGCCAGCAGCCTGTTGACTAGCGGGAGAGGGGAGACCCAGTACTTC. Its translation is CASSLLTSGRGETQYF.

This clone was recorded once. The chain has TRBV25-1 and TRBJ1-6; no reliable D call. The CDR3 contains 13 residues. Germline CDR1 MGHDK, CDR2 SYGVNS. V gave up 1 base and J gave up 10 bases, with 8 bases separating them. As DNA, the CDR3 is TGTGCCAGCAGTGAATCCCATGTCTCACCCCTCCACTTT. This encodes CASSESHVSPLHF.